This T cell receptor beta chain was sequenced in a study of T cell repertoires in cytomegalovirus infection. The wider study: Recently identified HLA-C-restricted CMV epitopes and well-studied HLA-B-restricted CMV epitopes were used by the study. It can be stated that public TCR beta signatures indicated CMV infection as well as a matching HLA type.

This clonotype was seen only a few times. The antigen is not known. From germline, CDR1 is SGHVS and CDR2 FQNEAQ. The CDR3 has 14 amino acids. V lost 5 bases to trimming and J lost 7 bases; unmatched junction nucleotides: 3. TCRdb called the reads again in MiXCR, with one record for every CDR3 protein. Of hundreds of thousands of distinct CDR3 sequences listed, roughly 43% are singletons. V and J are TRBV7-8 and TRBJ2-2; 11 bases are a match to TRBD2. The starting material was cultured PBMCs, obtained from culture after CMV antigen stimulation. The source is a human donor in good health (CMV status not recorded). Some clones in this sample may be carry-over from other donors' samples. CDR3 region: CASSPSGRSGELFF. The CDR3 region has the DNA TGTGCCAGCAGCCCTAGCGGGAGGAGCGGGGAGCTGTTTTTT. Based on the CDR3 plus reference TRBV7-8 and TRBJ2-2, the full variable domain is GAGVSQSPRYKVAKRGQDVALRCDPISGHVSLFWYQQALGQGPEFLTYFQNEAQLDKSGLPSDRFFAERPEGSVSTLKIQRTQQEDSAVYLCASSPSGRSGELFFGEGSRLTVL.